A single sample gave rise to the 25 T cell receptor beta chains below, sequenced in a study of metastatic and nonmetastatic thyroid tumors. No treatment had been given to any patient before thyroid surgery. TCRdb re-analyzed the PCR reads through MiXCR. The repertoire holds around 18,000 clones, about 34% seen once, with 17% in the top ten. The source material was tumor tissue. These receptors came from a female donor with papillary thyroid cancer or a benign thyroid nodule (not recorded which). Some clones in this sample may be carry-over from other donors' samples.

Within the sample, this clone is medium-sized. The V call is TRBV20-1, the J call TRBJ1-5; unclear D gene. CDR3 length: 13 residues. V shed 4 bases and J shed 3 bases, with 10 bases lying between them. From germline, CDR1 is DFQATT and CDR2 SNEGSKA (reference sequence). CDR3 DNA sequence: TGCAGTGCTACCAGTGGGGTCAATCAGCCCCAGCATTTT. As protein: CSATSGVNQPQHF.

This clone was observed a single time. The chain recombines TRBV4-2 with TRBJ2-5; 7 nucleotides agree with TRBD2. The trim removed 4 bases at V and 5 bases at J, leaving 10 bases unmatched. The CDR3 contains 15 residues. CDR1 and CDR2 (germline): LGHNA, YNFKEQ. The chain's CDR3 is CASSLTSAAGETQYF. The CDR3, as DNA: TGTGCCAGCAGCCTCACTAGCGCCGCCGGGGAGACCCAGTACTTC.

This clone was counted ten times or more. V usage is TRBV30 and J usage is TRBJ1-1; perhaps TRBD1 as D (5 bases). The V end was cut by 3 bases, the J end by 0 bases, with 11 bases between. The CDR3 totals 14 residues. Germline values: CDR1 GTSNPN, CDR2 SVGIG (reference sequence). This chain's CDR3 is CAWRMGQVNTEAFF. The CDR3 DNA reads TGTGCCTGGAGGATGGGGCAGGTGAACACTGAAGCTTTCTTT.

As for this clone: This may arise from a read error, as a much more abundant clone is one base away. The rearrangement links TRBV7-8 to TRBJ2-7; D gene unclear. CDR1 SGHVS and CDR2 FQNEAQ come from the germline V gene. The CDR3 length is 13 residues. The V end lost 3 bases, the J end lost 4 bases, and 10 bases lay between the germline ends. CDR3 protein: CASSFRQTYEQYF. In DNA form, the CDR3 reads TGTGCCAGCAGCTTTAGACAAACTTACGAGCAGTACTTC. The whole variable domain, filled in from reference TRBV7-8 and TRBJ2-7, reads GAGVSQSPRYKVAKRGQDVALRCDPISGHVSLFWYQQALGQGPEFLTYFQNEAQLDKSGLPSDRFFAERPEGSVSTLKIQRTQQEDSAVYLCASSFRQTYEQYFGPGTRLTVT.

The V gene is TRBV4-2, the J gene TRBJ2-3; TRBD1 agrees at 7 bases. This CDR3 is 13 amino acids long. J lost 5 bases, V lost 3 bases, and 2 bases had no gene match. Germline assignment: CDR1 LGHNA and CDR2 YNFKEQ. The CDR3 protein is CASSQDRLDTQYF. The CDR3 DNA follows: TGTGCCAGCAGCCAGGACAGGTTAGATACGCAGTATTTT.

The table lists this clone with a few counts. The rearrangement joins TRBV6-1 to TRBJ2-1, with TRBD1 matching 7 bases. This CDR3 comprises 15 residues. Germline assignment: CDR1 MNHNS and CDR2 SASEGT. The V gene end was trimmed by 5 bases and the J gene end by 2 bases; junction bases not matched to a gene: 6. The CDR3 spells CASSRQGDPYNEQFF. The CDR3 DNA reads TGTGCCAGCAGTCGTCAGGGGGACCCCTACAATGAGCAGTTCTTC.

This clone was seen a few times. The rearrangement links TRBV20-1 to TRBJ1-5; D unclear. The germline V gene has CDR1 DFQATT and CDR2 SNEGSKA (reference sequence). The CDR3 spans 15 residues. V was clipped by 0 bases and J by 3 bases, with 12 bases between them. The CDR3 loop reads CSARDEMLDNQPQHF. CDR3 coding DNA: TGCAGTGCTAGAGATGAAATGTTGGACAATCAGCCCCAGCATTTT.

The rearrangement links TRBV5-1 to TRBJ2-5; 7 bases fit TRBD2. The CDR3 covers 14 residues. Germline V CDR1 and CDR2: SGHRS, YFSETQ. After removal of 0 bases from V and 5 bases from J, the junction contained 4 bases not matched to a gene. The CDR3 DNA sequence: TGCGCCAGCAGCTTGGCGGGGGGAGGTGAGACCCAGTACTTC. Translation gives CASSLAGGGETQYF.

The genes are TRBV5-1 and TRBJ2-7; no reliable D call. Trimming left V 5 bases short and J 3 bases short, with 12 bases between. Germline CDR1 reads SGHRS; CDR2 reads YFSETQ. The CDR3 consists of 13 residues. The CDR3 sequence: CASSSSWGYEQYF. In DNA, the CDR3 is TGCGCCAGCAGTTCATCGTGGGGCTACGAGCAGTACTTC.

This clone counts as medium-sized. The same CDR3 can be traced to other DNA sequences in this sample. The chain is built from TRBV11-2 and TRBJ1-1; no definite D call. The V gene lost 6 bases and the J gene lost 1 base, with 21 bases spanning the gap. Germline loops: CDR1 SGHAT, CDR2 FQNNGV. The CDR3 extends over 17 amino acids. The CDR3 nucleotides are TGTGCCAGCAGAGCTAAGACACTCCCTCTACCGAACACTGAAGCTTTCTTT. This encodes CASRAKTLPLPNTEAFF. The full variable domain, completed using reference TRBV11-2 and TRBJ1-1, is EAGVAQSPRYKIIEKRQSVAFWCNPISGHATLYWYQQILGQGPKLLIQFQNNGVVDDSQLPKDRFSAERLKGVDSTLKIQPAKLEDSAVYLCASRAKTLPLPNTEAFFGQGTRLTVV.

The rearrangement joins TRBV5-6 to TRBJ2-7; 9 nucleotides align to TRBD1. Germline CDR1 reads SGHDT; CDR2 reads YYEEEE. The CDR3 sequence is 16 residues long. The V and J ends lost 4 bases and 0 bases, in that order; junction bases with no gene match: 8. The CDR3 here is CASSHFRTGVSYEQYF. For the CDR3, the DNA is TGTGCCAGCAGCCATTTCAGGACAGGGGTCTCCTACGAGCAGTACTTC.

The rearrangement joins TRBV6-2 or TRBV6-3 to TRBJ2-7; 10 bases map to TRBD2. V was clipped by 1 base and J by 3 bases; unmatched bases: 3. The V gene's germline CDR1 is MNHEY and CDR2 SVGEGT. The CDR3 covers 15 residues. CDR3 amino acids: CASSYLASGSYEQYF. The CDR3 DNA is TGTGCCAGCAGTTACTTGGCTAGCGGGAGCTACGAGCAGTACTTC.

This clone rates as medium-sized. This chain's CDR3 is CASSLGQGATEAFF. As DNA, the CDR3 is TGTGCCAGCAGTCTCGGACAGGGGGCTACTGAAGCTTTCTTT. V usage is TRBV6-1 and J usage is TRBJ1-1; 11 nucleotides match TRBD1. V was clipped by 5 bases and J by 5 bases; unmatched bases: 4. Germline CDR1 and CDR2: MNHNS and SASEGT. The length of the CDR3 is 14 residues.

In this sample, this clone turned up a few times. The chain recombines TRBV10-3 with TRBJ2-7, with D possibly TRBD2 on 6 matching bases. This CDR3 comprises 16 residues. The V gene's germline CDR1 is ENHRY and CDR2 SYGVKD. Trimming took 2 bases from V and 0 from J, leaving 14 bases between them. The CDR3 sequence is CAISEPGLRGSYEQYF. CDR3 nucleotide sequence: TGTGCCATCAGTGAGCCGGGACTTAGGGGCTCCTACGAGCAGTACTTC.

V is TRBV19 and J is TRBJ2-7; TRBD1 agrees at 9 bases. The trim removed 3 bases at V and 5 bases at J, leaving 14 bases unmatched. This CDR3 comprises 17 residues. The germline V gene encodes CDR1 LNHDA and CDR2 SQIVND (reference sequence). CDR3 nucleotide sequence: TGTGCCAGTAGTATGGGCCCACAGGGGGCGCTGAGGAACGAGCAGTACTTC. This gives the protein CASSMGPQGALRNEQYF.

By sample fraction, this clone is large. In DNA, the CDR3 is TGTGCCAGCAGTTTTCGGGACAGCCGAAACAATGAGCAGTTCTTC. It specifies CASSFRDSRNNEQFF. This chain connects TRBV12-3 or TRBV12-4 to TRBJ2-1, with TRBD1 identical over 7 bases. The CDR3 runs to 15 residues. The junction had 7 bases not matched to a gene; V was cut back by 3 bases and J by 5 bases.

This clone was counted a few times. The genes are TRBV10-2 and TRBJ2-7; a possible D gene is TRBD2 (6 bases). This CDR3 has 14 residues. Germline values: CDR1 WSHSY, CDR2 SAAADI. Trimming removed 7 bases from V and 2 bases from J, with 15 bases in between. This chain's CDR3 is CASKSGTATYEQYF. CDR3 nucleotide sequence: TGCGCCAGCAAATCCGGGACTGCCACCTACGAGCAGTACTTC.

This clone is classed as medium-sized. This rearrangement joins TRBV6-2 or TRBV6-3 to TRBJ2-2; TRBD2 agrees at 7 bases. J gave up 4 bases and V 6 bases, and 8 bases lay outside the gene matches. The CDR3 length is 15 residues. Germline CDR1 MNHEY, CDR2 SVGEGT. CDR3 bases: TGTGCCAGCAGCCGCACTAGCGAGGCCACCGGGGAGCTGTTTTTT. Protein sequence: CASSRTSEATGELFF.

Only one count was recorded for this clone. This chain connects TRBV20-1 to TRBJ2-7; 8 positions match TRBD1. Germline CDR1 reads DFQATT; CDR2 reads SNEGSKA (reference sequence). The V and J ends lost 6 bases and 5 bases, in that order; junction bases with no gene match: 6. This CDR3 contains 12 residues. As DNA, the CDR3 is TGCAGTGCAACGGACAGGGAGGACGAGCAGTACTTC. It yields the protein CSATDREDEQYF.

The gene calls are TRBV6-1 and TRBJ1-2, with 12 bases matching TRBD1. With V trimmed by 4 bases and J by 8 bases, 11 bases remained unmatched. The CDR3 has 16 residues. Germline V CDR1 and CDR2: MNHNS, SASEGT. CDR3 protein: CASSARDRGRLGGYTF. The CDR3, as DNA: TGTGCCAGCAGTGCCCGGGACAGGGGGCGATTGGGGGGCTACACCTTC.

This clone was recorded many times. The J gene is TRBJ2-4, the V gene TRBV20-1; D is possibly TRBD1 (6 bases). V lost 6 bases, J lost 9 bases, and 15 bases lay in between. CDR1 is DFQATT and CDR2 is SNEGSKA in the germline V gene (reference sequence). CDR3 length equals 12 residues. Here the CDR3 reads CSAAAGETIQYF. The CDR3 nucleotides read TGCAGTGCCGCGGCAGGGGAGACCATTCAGTACTTC.

CDR3 DNA: TGCAGTGCCACCATACCGGGACAGATTAGCAATCAGCCCCAGCATTTT. This sequence encodes CSATIPGQISNQPQHF. The genes are TRBV20-1 and TRBJ1-5; 7 nucleotides line up with TRBD1. Germline CDR1 is DFQATT and CDR2 is SNEGSKA (reference sequence). CDR3 size: 16 residues. The V gene end was trimmed by 6 bases and the J gene end by 0 bases; junction bases not matched to a gene: 11.

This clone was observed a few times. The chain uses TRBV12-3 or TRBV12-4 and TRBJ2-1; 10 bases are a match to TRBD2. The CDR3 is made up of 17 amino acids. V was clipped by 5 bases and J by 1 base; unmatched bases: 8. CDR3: CASSRSSGSWSYNEQFF. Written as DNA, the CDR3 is TGTGCCAGCAGTAGATCTAGCGGGAGCTGGTCCTACAATGAGCAGTTCTTC.

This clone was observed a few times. As DNA, the CDR3 is TGTGCCAGCAGTTTGCAGTACACCGGGGAGCTGTTTTTT. It encodes CASSLQYTGELFF. The chain links TRBV27 to TRBJ2-2; no clear D gene. This CDR3 has 13 amino acids. Germline values: CDR1 MNHEY, CDR2 SMNVEV (reference sequence). V lost 3 bases to trimming and J lost 3 bases, with 5 bases between them.

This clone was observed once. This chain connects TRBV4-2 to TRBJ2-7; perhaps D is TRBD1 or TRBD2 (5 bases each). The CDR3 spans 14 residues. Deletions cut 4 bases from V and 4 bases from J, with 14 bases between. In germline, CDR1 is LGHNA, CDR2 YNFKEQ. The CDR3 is CASSLPGALYEQYF. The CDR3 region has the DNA TGTGCCAGCAGCCTCCCCGGGGCGCTTTACGAGCAGTACTTC.